The 22 T cell receptor beta chains presented below share a single source sample, sequenced in a study of regulatory T cells in long-lasting Graves disease. CDR3 regions were amplified by Arm-PCR using iRepertoire HTBI primers to build TCR beta libraries. TCRdb recomputed calls from the multiplex PCR reads with MiXCR, one row per CDR3 protein. The data contain 400,000 to 600,000 distinct CDR3 sequences, roughly 21% of them seen just once; the ten biggest clones take up roughly 7%. Time point here: persistent/refractory GD, antithyroid drugs over 5 years with positive TRAb. PBMCs were the source of the RNA used for TCR sequencing. The sample consisted of peripheral blood mononuclear cells (PBMCs), taken when the disease was refractory, from a patient treated with antithyroid drugs. Every receptor here comes from a female donor with Graves disease.

On this clonotype: One end of the junction varies from germline; a read error may be responsible. The chain uses TRBV6-9 and TRBJ1-1; D unclear. The germline V gene has CDR1 MNHGY and CDR2 SVAAGI. The CDR3 contains 16 residues. The CDR3 sequence is CASSYSKRTVNTGAFF. CDR3 bases: TGTGCCAGCAGTTACTCGAAGCGGACTGTGAACACTGGAGCTTTCTTT.

This clonotype occurred many times. The chain is built from TRBV3-1 and TRBJ2-5, with TRBD2 as a possible D gene (6 bases). The CDR3 runs 16 residues. Trimming removed 1 base at V and 4 bases at J, with 16 bases between. Germline lookup yields CDR1 LGHDT and CDR2 YNNKEL (reference sequence). The chain's CDR3 is CASSQGAGVSGETQYF. DNA for the CDR3: TGTGCCAGCAGCCAAGGAGCGGGTGTATCGGGAGAGACCCAGTACTTC.

The chain recombines TRBV28 with TRBJ2-1, with 14 bases aligning to TRBD2. CDR1 and CDR2 from the germline V gene are MDHEN and SYDVKM. The CDR3 is made up of 15 amino acids. With 3 bases clipped from V and 7 bases from J, the junction kept 2 bases outside the gene matches. This CDR3 reads CASSFGTSGGNEQFF. Written as DNA, the CDR3 is TGTGCCAGCAGTTTCGGGACTAGCGGGGGAAATGAGCAGTTCTTC.

The chain carries TRBV5-1 and TRBJ1-1; D not certain. Trimming stripped 2 bases from V and 4 bases from J, with 12 bases between. CDR1 is SGHRS and CDR2 is YFSETQ in the germline V gene. CDR3 length: 14 residues. The CDR3 DNA sequence: TGCGCCAGCAGCTTTTCCGGGGAGGGCACTGAAGCTTTCTTT. Protein: CASSFSGEGTEAFF.

V is TRBV5-1 and J is TRBJ1-5; TRBD1 matches 7 bases. Looked up from germline, CDR1 is SGHRS and CDR2 is YFSETQ. This CDR3 is 15 amino acids long. The V and J ends lost 0 bases and 4 bases, in that order; junction bases with no gene match: 4. In nucleotides, the CDR3 is TGCGCCAGCAGCTTGGTAGGGGGCGATAATCAGCCCCAGCATTTT. Translated, it gives CASSLVGGDNQPQHF.

This clonotype came up once. The chain joins TRBV27 to TRBJ2-3; D might be TRBD2 (6 bases). The CDR3 totals 15 residues. Trimming took 1 base from V and 0 from J, leaving 8 bases between them. CDR1 is MNHEY, CDR2 SMNVEV, per germline (reference sequence). The CDR3 DNA follows: TGTGCCAGCAGTTTATGGGGGGATAGCACAGATACGCAGTATTTT. This sequence encodes CASSLWGDSTDTQYF.

The chain carries TRBV20-1 and TRBJ2-6; 7 bases line up with TRBD1. The V segment lost 6 bases and the J segment 0 bases; nucleotides outside the gene matches: 8. CDR1 is DFQATT and CDR2 is SNEGSKA in the germline V gene (reference sequence). CDR3 size: 16 residues. The CDR3 sequence is CSAVGQMSSGANVLTF. In DNA form, the CDR3 reads TGCAGTGCAGTGGGACAGATGTCCTCTGGGGCCAACGTCCTGACTTTC.

This clonotype was detected ten times or more. The rearrangement uses TRBV5-1 and TRBJ1-2; the D gene is possibly TRBD1 (5 bases). There are 15 residues in the CDR3. The V gene lost 0 bases and the J gene lost 2 bases, with 11 bases spanning the gap. Germline V lookup: CDR1 SGHRS, CDR2 YFSETQ. The CDR3: CASSLAGGLNYGYTF. In DNA, the CDR3 is TGCGCCAGCAGCTTGGCCGGGGGTCTCAACTATGGCTACACCTTC.

V and J are TRBV19 and TRBJ2-2, with D tentatively TRBD2 (7 bases). Trimming cost V 3 bases and J 7 bases, with 18 bases left between them. Germline values: CDR1 LNHDA, CDR2 SQIVND (reference sequence). The CDR3 contains 16 residues. CDR3 in amino acids: CASSMTTGGGGGELFF. The DNA of the CDR3 is TGTGCCAGTAGTATGACGACGGGGGGCGGCGGCGGGGAGCTGTTTTTT.

This clonotype was found a few times. The chain recombines TRBV29-1 with TRBJ2-7; maybe TRBD1 (5 bases). CDR3 length: 14 residues. The germline V and J ends were trimmed by 5 bases and 5 bases, with 19 bases remaining between them. Germline assignment: CDR1 SQVTM and CDR2 ANQGSEA. CDR3 coding DNA: TGCAGCGTTACCCGCCGGACGGACAACAACGAGCAGTACTTC. Translated: CSVTRRTDNNEQYF.

This clonotype was observed a handful of times. The CDR3, as DNA: TGCAGCGTTCTAGGAGGGAGGGCCGGATACGAGCAGTACTTC. Residues: CSVLGGRAGYEQYF. The chain employs TRBV29-1 and TRBJ2-7; the match to TRBD2 covers 7 bases. CDR3 length: 14 amino acids. Germline V gives CDR1 SQVTM, CDR2 ANQGSEA. With V trimmed by 5 bases and J by 4 bases, 11 bases remained unmatched.

This clonotype was recorded many times. The genes are TRBV7-9 and TRBJ2-5; D gene unclear. The germline V gene encodes CDR1 SEHNR and CDR2 FQNEAQ (reference sequence). V gave up 5 bases and J gave up 7 bases, with 11 bases separating them. The CDR3 covers 12 residues. The CDR3 nucleotides read TGTGCCAGCAGCATATCTTACGGGACCCAGTACTTC. Amino acids: CASSISYGTQYF.

Comments on this clonotype: The junction departs from germline at one end; a sequencing error may be responsible. The genes are TRBV7-7 and TRBJ2-2; 7 bases line up with TRBD1. The CDR3 contains 16 residues. Germline V gene lookup returns CDR1 SSHAT and CDR2 FNYEAQ (reference sequence). CDR3 DNA: TGTGCTAGCAGCTTAGTCGCAGGGGGAGACACCGGGGAGCTGTTTTTT. Translating gives CASSLVAGGDTGELFF.

The chain combines TRBV7-9 with TRBJ1-3; 7 bases map to TRBD1. There are 17 residues in the CDR3. Germline-derived CDR1 and CDR2 are SEHNR and FQNEAQ (reference sequence). Unmatched junction bases numbered 10, after V lost 5 bases and J lost 0 bases. CDR3 protein: CASSPDGYRGSGNTIYF. The CDR3 DNA follows: TGTGCCAGCAGCCCGGACGGTTACAGGGGCTCTGGAAACACCATATATTTT.

This clonotype has just a few counts. V is TRBV7-8 and J is TRBJ1-2; a possible D gene is TRBD1 (5 bases). Trimming removed 0 bases from V and 7 bases from J, with 18 bases in between. The germline V gene encodes CDR1 SGHVS and CDR2 FQNEAQ. CDR3 length: 16 residues. CDR3 coding DNA: TGTGCCAGCAGCTTAGCGAGGGCCCCAGGGATGACTGGCTACACCTTC. This sequence encodes CASSLARAPGMTGYTF.

Points on this clonotype: This may stem from a read error, because a much larger clone lies one nucleotide away. The conserved phenylalanine or tryptophan normally closing the CDR3 is absent here, so this likely arose from a read error. This rearrangement joins TRBV27 to TRBJ2-5, with D perhaps TRBD2 (6 bases). The CDR3 is 15 amino acids. V lost 8 bases to trimming and J lost 5 bases, with 21 bases between them. Germline assignment: CDR1 MNHEY and CDR2 SMNVEV (reference sequence). The CDR3 DNA is TGTGCCAGCGGGACTCCCTCCGGGCTGCCGGAGACCCAGTACTCC. As protein: CASGTPSGLPETQYS.

In its sample, this clonotype was seen many times. This rearrangement joins TRBV28 to TRBJ2-7; D not certain. Germline V gene lookup returns CDR1 MDHEN and CDR2 SYDVKM. The CDR3 sequence is 14 residues long. Trimming left V 8 bases short and J 0 bases short, with 14 bases between. The CDR3 is CASGSKLDSYEQYF. In DNA form, the CDR3 reads TGTGCCAGCGGCTCGAAACTTGACTCCTACGAGCAGTACTTC.

At least ten counts were recorded for this clonotype. The rearrangement uses TRBV28 and TRBJ2-1; 10 bases are a match to TRBD2. Unmatched junction bases numbered 4, after V lost 7 bases and J lost 4 bases. CDR3 length: 14 residues. The germline gives CDR1 MDHEN, CDR2 SYDVKM. In nucleotides, the CDR3 is TGTGCCAGCAACTCAGCGGGAGGGTACAATGAGCAGTTCTTC. Protein: CASNSAGGYNEQFF.

The J gene is TRBJ1-5, the V gene TRBV7-9; D perhaps matches TRBD1 (6 bases). Trimming cost V 2 bases and J 6 bases, with 14 bases left between them. The V gene's germline CDR1 is SEHNR and CDR2 FQNEAQ (reference sequence). CDR3 length: 15 residues. In DNA, the CDR3 is TGTGCCAGCAGCTTATATAAGGGGACAATTCAGCCCCAGCATTTT. Amino acids: CASSLYKGTIQPQHF.

This clonotype was counted once. This chain uses TRBV7-9 with TRBJ2-3; no clear D. CDR3 size: 13 residues. CDR1 and CDR2 (germline): SEHNR, FQNEAQ (reference sequence). V dropped 2 bases and J dropped 4 bases, with 7 bases sitting between them. The CDR3 DNA follows: TGTGCCAGCAGCTTATCGTACGCAGATACGCAGTATTTT. This gives the protein CASSLSYADTQYF.

This CDR3 reads CASSWTAGNQPQHF. CDR3 bases: TGTGCCAGCAGTTGGACAGCGGGGAATCAGCCCCAGCATTTT. The rearrangement joins TRBV6-5 to TRBJ1-5; possibly TRBD1 for D (6 bases). Looked up from germline, CDR1 is MNHEY and CDR2 is SVGAGI. Deletions cut 4 bases from V and 4 bases from J, with 11 bases between. The CDR3 has 14 residues.

This clonotype appeared many times. This chain joins TRBV28 and TRBJ1-1; perhaps TRBD1 as D (6 bases). Trimming stripped 3 bases from V and 4 bases from J, with 12 bases between. The CDR3 extends over 14 amino acids. Germline V CDR1 and CDR2: MDHEN, SYDVKM. The CDR3 reads CASSLWGAFTEAFF. DNA for the CDR3: TGTGCCAGCAGTTTGTGGGGGGCCTTCACTGAAGCTTTCTTT.